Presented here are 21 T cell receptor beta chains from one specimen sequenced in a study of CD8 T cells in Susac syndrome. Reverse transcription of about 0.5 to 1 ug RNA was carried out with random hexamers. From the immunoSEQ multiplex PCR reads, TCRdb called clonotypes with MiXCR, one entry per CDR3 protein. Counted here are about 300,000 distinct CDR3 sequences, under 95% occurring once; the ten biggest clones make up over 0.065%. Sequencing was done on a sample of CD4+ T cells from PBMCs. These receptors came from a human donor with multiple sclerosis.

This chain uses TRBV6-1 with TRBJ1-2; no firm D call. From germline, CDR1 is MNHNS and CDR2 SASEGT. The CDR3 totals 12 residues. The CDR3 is CATTVLFYGYTF. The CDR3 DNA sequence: TGTGCTACTACAGTATTGTTCTATGGCTACACCTTC.

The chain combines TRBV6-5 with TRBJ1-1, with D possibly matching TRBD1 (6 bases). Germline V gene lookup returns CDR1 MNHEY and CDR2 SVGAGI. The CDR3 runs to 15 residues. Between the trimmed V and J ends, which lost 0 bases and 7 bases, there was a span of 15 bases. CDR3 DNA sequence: TGTGCCAGCAGTTACTCGGCACAGGGACCCCTTGAAGCTTTCTTT. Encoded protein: CASSYSAQGPLEAFF.

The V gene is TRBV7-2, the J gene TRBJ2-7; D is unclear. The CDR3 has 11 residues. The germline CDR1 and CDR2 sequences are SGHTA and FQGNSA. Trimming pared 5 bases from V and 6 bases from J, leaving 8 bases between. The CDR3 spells CASSIGREQYF. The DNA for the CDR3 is TGTGCCAGCAGCATCGGACGCGAGCAGTACTTC.

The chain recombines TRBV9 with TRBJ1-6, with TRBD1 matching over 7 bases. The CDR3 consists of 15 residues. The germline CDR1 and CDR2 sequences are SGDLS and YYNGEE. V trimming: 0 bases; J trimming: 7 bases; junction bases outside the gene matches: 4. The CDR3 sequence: CASSVGDSANSPLHF. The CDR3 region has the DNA TGTGCCAGCAGCGTAGGGGACAGTGCGAATTCACCCCTCCACTTT.

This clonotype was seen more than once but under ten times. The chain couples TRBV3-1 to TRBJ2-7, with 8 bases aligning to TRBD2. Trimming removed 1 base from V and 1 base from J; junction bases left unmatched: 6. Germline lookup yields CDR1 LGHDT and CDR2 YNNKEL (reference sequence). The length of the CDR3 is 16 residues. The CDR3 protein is CASSQGLAGISYEQYF. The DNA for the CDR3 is TGTGCCAGCAGCCAAGGGCTAGCGGGTATTTCCTACGAGCAGTACTTC.

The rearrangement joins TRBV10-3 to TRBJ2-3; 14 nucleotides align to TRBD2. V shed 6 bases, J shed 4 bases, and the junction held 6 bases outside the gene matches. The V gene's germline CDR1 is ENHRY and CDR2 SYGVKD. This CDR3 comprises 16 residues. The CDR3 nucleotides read TGTGCCATCAGGCGACTAGCGGGAGGGTCGGCAGATACGCAGTATTTT. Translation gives CAIRRLAGGSADTQYF.

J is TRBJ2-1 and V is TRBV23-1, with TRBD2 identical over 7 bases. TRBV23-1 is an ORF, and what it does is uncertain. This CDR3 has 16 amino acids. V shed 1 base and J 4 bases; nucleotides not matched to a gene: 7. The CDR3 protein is CASSQWGGRGYNEQFF. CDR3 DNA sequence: TGCGCCAGCAGTCAATGGGGAGGGCGAGGGTACAATGAGCAGTTCTTC.

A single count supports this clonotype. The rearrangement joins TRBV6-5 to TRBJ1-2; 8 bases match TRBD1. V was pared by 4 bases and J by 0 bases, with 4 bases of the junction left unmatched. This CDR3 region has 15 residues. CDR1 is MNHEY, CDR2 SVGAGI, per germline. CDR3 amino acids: CASSWDRHSNYGYTF. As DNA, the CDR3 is TGTGCCAGCAGTTGGGACAGGCATTCTAACTATGGCTACACCTTC.

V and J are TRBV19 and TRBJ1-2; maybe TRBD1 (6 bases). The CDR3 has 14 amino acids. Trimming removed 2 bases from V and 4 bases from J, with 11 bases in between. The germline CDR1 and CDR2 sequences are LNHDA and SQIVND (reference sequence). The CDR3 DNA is TGTGCCAGTAGTATACTCGGGGGCAGCTATGGCTACACCTTC. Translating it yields CASSILGGSYGYTF.

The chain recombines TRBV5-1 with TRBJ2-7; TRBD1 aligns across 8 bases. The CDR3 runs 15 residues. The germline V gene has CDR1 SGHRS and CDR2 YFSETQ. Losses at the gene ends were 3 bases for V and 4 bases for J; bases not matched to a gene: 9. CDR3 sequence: CASSSRDRFYYEQYF. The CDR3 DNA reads TGCGCCAGCAGCTCAAGGGACAGGTTTTATTACGAGCAGTACTTC. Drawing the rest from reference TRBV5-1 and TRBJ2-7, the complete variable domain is KAGVTQTPRYLIKTRGQQVTLSCSPISGHRSVSWYQQTPGQGLQFLFEYFSETQRNKGNFPGRFSGRQFSNSRSEMNVSTLELGDSALYLCASSSRDRFYYEQYFGPGTRLTVT.

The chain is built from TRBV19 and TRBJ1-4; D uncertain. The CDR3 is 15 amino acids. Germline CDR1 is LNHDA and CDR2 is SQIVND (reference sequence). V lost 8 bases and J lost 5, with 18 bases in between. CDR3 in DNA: TGTGCCAGTTCATGGAGTGGCCTTTCCAATGAAAAACTGTTTTTT. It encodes CASSWSGLSNEKLFF. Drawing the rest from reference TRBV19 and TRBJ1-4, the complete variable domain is DGGITQSPKYLFRKEGQNVTLSCEQNLNHDAMYWYRQDPGQGLRLIYYSQIVNDFQKGDIAEGYSVSREKKESFPLTVTSAQKNPTAFYLCASSWSGLSNEKLFFGSGTQLSVL.

The CDR3 region is CSVDISGSTDTQYF. The DNA of the CDR3 is TGCAGCGTTGACATCTCGGGTAGCACAGATACGCAGTATTTT. V is TRBV29-1 and J is TRBJ2-3; no clear D gene. Looked up from germline, CDR1 is SQVTM and CDR2 is ANQGSEA. Trimming pared 3 bases from V and 0 bases from J, leaving 10 bases between. This CDR3 has 14 residues.

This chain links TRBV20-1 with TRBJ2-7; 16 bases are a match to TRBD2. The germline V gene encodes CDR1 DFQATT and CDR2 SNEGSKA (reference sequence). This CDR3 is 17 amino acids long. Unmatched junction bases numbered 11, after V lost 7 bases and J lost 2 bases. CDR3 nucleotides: TGCAGTGTTCATCGGCCCGGGACTAGCGGGGGGGCCTACGAGCAGTACTTC. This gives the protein CSVHRPGTSGGAYEQYF.

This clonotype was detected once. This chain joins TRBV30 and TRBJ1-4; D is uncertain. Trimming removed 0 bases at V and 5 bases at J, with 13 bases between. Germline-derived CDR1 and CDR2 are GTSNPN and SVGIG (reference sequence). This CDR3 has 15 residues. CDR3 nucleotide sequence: TGTGCCTGGAGTGTTAGCGTCAGGAGAAATGAAAAACTGTTTTTT. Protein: CAWSVSVRRNEKLFF. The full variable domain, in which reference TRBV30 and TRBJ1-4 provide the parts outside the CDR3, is SQTIHQWPATLVQPVGSPLSLECTVEGTSNPNLYWYRQAAGRGLQLLFYSVGIGQISSEVPQNLSASRPQDRQFILSSKKLLLSDSGFYLCAWSVSVRRNEKLFFGSGTQLSVL.

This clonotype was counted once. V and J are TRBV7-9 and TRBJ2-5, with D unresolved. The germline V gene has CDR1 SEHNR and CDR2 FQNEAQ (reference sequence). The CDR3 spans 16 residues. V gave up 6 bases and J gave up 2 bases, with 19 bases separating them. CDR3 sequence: CASRRGEFGVQETQYF. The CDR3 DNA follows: TGTGCCAGCAGGCGCGGTGAATTTGGCGTTCAAGAGACCCAGTACTTC.

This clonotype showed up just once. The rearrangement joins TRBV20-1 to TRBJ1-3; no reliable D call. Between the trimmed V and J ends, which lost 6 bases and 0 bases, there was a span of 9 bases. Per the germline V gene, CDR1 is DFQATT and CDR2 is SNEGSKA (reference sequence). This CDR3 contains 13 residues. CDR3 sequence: CSAWENSGNTIYF. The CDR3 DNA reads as TGCAGTGCGTGGGAGAACTCTGGAAACACCATATATTTT.

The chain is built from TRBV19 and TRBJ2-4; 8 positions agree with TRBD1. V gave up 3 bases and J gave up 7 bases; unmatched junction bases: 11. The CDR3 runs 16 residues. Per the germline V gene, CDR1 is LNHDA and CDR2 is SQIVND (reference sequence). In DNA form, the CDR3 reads TGTGCCAGTAGTATTAGAGGAGGACAGGGTGGTAACATTCAGTACTTC. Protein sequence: CASSIRGGQGGNIQYF.

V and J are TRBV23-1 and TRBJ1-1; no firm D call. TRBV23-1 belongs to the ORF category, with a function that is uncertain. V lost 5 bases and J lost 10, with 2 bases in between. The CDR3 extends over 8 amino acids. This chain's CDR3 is CASSGAFF. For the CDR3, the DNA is TGCGCCAGCAGTGGAGCTTTCTTT.

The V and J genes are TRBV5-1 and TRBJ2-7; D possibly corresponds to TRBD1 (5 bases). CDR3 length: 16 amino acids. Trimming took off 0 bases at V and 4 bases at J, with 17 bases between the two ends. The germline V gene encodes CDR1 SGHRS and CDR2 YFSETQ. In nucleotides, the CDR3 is TGCGCCAGCAGCTTGGTAAGGGGCCCCACGCGGTACGAGCAGTACTTC. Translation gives CASSLVRGPTRYEQYF. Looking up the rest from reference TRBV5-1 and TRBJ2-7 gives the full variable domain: KAGVTQTPRYLIKTRGQQVTLSCSPISGHRSVSWYQQTPGQGLQFLFEYFSETQRNKGNFPGRFSGRQFSNSRSEMNVSTLELGDSALYLCASSLVRGPTRYEQYFGPGTRLTVT.

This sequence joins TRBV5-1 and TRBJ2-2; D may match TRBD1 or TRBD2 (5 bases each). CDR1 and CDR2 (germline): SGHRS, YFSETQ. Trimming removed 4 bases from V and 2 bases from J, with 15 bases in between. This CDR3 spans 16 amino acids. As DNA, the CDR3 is TGCGCCAGCAGCCTAAACTCCGGGACCAACACCGGGGAGCTGTTTTTT. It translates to CASSLNSGTNTGELFF.

CDR3 residues: CASSPGGTGIEQYF. The CDR3, as DNA: TGTGCCAGCAGTCCCGGGGGGACAGGGATCGAGCAGTACTTC. The chain recombines TRBV12-3 or TRBV12-4 with TRBJ2-7; 9 bases line up with TRBD1. The J segment lost 6 bases and the V segment lost 5 bases, leaving 8 bases of the junction unmatched. The CDR3 loop spans 14 amino acids.